This T cell receptor (beta chain) emerged from a study of a mutant IDH1 vaccine in newly diagnosed glioma. Overall study: Treatment recipients were approximately 60% male and 37.5% female, and their mean age was approximately 43 years. Patients' prior therapy spanned radiotherapy, temozolomide, or both; most underwent both.

A remark on this clone: Its antigen remains unidentified. This CDR3 is also generated by other DNA sequences in the sample.

Trimming pared 2 bases from V and 5 bases from J, leaving 11 bases between. The CDR3 consists of 14 residues. Per the germline V gene, CDR1 is SGHRS and CDR2 is YFSETQ. Produced via immunoSEQ multiplex PCR; TCRdb's table is partial and in-frame only. The sample carries tens of thousands of clones, approximately 79% recorded once. Time point meaning: week 11, during vaccination. Vaccination comprised doses that each held 300 ug of mutant IDH1 20-mer peptide, plus topical imiquimod. The source is a man aged 35 to 55 with glioma. The rearrangement uses TRBV5-1 and TRBJ1-3; tentatively, D is TRBD1 (6 bases). Material: PBMCs, obtained from a glioma patient whose treatment included an IDH1 peptide vaccine. CDR3 residues: CASSFEGGRNTIYF. The CDR3, as DNA: TGCGCCAGCAGCTTCGAGGGGGGCCGAAACACCATATATTTT.